A selection of T cell receptor beta chains follows, all from one sample in a study of T cell repertoires in cytomegalovirus infection. These TCRs' antigens remain unknown. Using its own MiXCR run on the reads, TCRdb lists one record per CDR3 protein. The sample has roughly 990,000 distinct CDR3 sequences, roughly a third seen once. The sample was cultured CD8+ T cells from PBMCs, taken from culture after CMV antigen stimulation. These receptors were collected from a human donor in good health (CMV status not recorded). Some clones in this sample may be carry-over from other donors' samples. Both conserved end residues are trimmed from each CDR3. Fields, in order: CDR3 protein, clone size, J gene, V gene. Rows may omit the clone size; those that give it use once, few, many or a size class.

AISESGIGTGQGYT	few	TRBJ1-2	TRBV10-3
ASSQALAGELF	many	TRBJ2-2	TRBV4-1
ASSLEGHSGANVLT	many	TRBJ2-6	TRBV7-9
ASSARTGPGGSPLH	few	TRBJ1-6	TRBV7-9
ASKDLTNYNEQF	.	TRBJ2-1	TRBV28
ASSSGLGHANETQY	.	TRBJ2-5	TRBV5-1
ASSLLAGALNEQF	.	TRBJ2-1	TRBV7-6
ASSVVPGDSLAKNIQY	.	TRBJ2-4	TRBV9
ASSANRDKRNTEAF	.	TRBJ1-1	TRBV19
ASSQDRHEQF	few	TRBJ2-1	TRBV4-1
ASSYPGGYEQY	.	TRBJ2-7	TRBV6-6
ASSSRAINQPQH	many	TRBJ1-5	TRBV7-2
ASSLGPPNEQF	.	TRBJ2-1	TRBV27
ASGLSGNTEAF	many	TRBJ1-1	TRBV12-5
SAIRDRDLTQY	.	TRBJ2-5	TRBV20-1
ASGSKRGSTDTQY	few	TRBJ2-3	TRBV12-5
ASSLDLTYEQY	few	TRBJ2-7	TRBV7-2
ATSPGANYGYT	.	TRBJ1-2	TRBV19
ASSPTGGMAEAF	few	TRBJ1-1	TRBV11-2
ASSQEGVWQTLHINYGYT	few	TRBJ1-2	TRBV4-2
AIGDPGLGANVLT	.	TRBJ2-6	TRBV10-3
ASSLNLGGASQETQY	few	TRBJ2-5	TRBV7-6
ASRGSGIRELF	.	TRBJ2-2	TRBV27
ATSRQGLAVDEQY	.	TRBJ2-7	TRBV15
ASSPRLSTSGGKYNEQF	many	TRBJ2-1	TRBV7-8
ASSRGTSDQETQY	.	TRBJ2-5	TRBV6-1
ASSSRQVLNTEAF	.	TRBJ1-1	TRBV28
ASSLPAAGAAYNEQF	few	TRBJ2-1	TRBV7-6
ASSGTGGSYSTDTQY	many	TRBJ2-3	TRBV7-6
ASSLQDSFSNEQF	.	TRBJ2-1	TRBV5-1
ASSFIYLGFVRKGVYGYT	many	TRBJ1-2	TRBV28
ASSLPGQEQY	many	TRBJ2-7	TRBV7-2
ASSFSGETDTQY	.	TRBJ2-3	TRBV7-6
ASSEGRGGRWEQF	.	TRBJ2-1	TRBV2
ATSRGSGGAKSTDTQY	.	TRBJ2-3	TRBV15
ASSYSSGGSGANVLT	few	TRBJ2-6	TRBV6-5
ASSLRQGFINEKLF	many	TRBJ1-4	TRBV7-8
ASSDYKGLGY	.	TRBJ2-4	TRBV5-5
ASSYSSSGNTGELF	few	TRBJ2-2	TRBV6-6
ASSFTSGIFVGTGELF	few	TRBJ2-2	TRBV12-3/TRBV12-4
ASSPTGRGTEAF	.	TRBJ1-1	TRBV7-3
ASSRDTLEAGELF	.	TRBJ2-2	TRBV6-5
ASSWTGTGYEQY	.	TRBJ2-7	TRBV27
SVEDSRQDYGYT	.	TRBJ1-2	TRBV29-1
ASSLETGGEGDTQY	.	TRBJ2-3	TRBV5-1
ASSSAGTGYEQY	.	TRBJ2-7	TRBV5-1
ASSLSGTAYSPLH	.	TRBJ1-6	TRBV11-1
ASSPWTGLKTQY	.	TRBJ2-5	TRBV11-2
ASSQDGLISGNTIY	.	TRBJ1-3	TRBV4-1
ASSFSLGRDTQY	few	TRBJ2-3	TRBV12-3/TRBV12-4
ASSPPRGRGGYT	.	TRBJ1-2	TRBV6-6
ASQVFSGHQPQH	few	TRBJ1-5	TRBV6-1
ASSFGSTTDTQY	.	TRBJ2-3	TRBV9
ASSDGTGLSPLH	few	TRBJ1-6	TRBV6-2/TRBV6-3